This TCR beta chain was obtained from a study of identical twins. TCRdb processed the 5' RACE reads anew with MiXCR; each CDR3 protein has one entry. The data hold more than 650,000 distinct CDR3 sequences, with around 6% observed a single time. This clonotype was seen only a few times. The CDR3 totals 15 residues. V shed 2 bases and J 5 bases; nucleotides not matched to a gene: 5. The V gene's germline CDR1 is MNHEY and CDR2 SMNVEV (reference sequence). The sequence was collected from a man between 18 and 35 years old in good health. This chain links TRBV27 with TRBJ2-5; 10 bases agree with TRBD1. The sequenced sample consisted of naive T cells sorted from blood. The CDR3 region is CASSLGTGARETQYF. Written as DNA, the CDR3 is TGTGCCAGCAGTTTAGGGACAGGGGCCCGGGAGACCCAGTACTTC.